The 30 T cell receptor beta chains below were found in one sample sequenced in a study of naive and memory T cell subsets. Two oligonucleotides, mixed equimolar, formed the beta constant-region primer covering TRBC1 and TRBC2. Nested alpha and beta constant-region primers with the SP2 primer drove four PCR rounds on ligated cDNA. TCRdb independently ran MiXCR on the UMI-ligation and nested PCR reads; one entry per CDR3 protein. The sample records some 110,000 distinct CDR3 sequences, 35% to 40% being singletons. Sequences were obtained from central memory CD4+ T cells from blood. The receptor source for this set is a human donor in good health.

The rearrangement uses TRBV12-3 or TRBV12-4 and TRBJ2-2; 7 positions match TRBD1. Trimming removed 6 bases from V and 3 bases from J; junction bases left unmatched: 13. There are 17 residues in the CDR3. CDR3 amino acids: CASSMMTGFFDTGELFF. CDR3 DNA: TGTGCCAGCAGCATGATGACAGGGTTTTTTGACACCGGGGAGCTGTTTTTT.

The rearrangement links TRBV7-9 to TRBJ2-7, with a tentative D call TRBD1 (6 bases). There are 14 residues in the CDR3. Trimming cost V 4 bases and J 0 bases, with 10 bases left between them. Germline-derived CDR1 and CDR2 are SEHNR and FQNEAQ (reference sequence). CDR3 loop: CASSSSRGSYEQYF. The CDR3 DNA sequence: TGTGCCAGCAGCTCTAGCAGGGGCTCCTACGAGCAGTACTTC. Looking up the rest from reference TRBV7-9 and TRBJ2-7 gives the full variable domain: DTGVSQNPRHKITKRGQNVTFRCDPISEHNRLYWYRQTLGQGPEFLTYFQNEAQLEKSRLLSDRFSAERPKGSFSTLEIQRTEQGDSAMYLCASSSSRGSYEQYFGPGTRLTVT.

This clonotype was seen a few times. The V call is TRBV6-1, the J call TRBJ1-3, with a possible D match to TRBD1 (6 bases). Looked up from germline, CDR1 is MNHNS and CDR2 is SASEGT. This CDR3 contains 15 residues. Trimming left V 7 bases short and J 2 bases short, with 15 bases between. The DNA of the CDR3 is TGTGCCAGCACTGGGACATTTTCTACTGGAAACACCATATATTTT. Translation: CASTGTFSTGNTIYF.

The chain is built from TRBV4-1 and TRBJ2-5; maybe TRBD2 (5 bases). Per germline, CDR1 MGHRA and CDR2 YSYEKL. The CDR3 extends over 15 amino acids. Trimming took 0 bases from V and 2 from J, leaving 10 bases between them. The chain's CDR3 is CASSQDVTGQETQYF. For the CDR3, the DNA is TGCGCCAGCAGCCAAGATGTTACGGGACAAGAGACCCAGTACTTC.

J is TRBJ1-1 and V is TRBV5-1; 8 bases align to TRBD1. This CDR3 comprises 15 residues. V was clipped by 4 bases and J by 0 bases; unmatched bases: 5. Per the germline V gene, CDR1 is SGHRS and CDR2 is YFSETQ. The CDR3 region is CASSREDRVNTEAFF. The CDR3 bases are TGCGCCAGCAGCAGAGAGGACAGGGTGAACACTGAAGCTTTCTTT.

The chain is built from TRBV28 and TRBJ2-7; tentatively, D is TRBD2 (6 bases). CDR3 length: 14 residues. V lost 5 bases and J 6 bases, leaving 17 bases between the germline ends. The germline gives CDR1 MDHEN, CDR2 SYDVKM. The CDR3 DNA is TGTGCCAGCAGTATTGGGGGGAGAGGATTCGAGCAGTACTTC. Protein: CASSIGGRGFEQYF.

This clonotype was found a few times. The chain has TRBV28 and TRBJ2-5, with 8 positions matching TRBD2. Looked up from germline, CDR1 is MDHEN and CDR2 is SYDVKM. The CDR3 sequence is 15 residues long. V lost 5 bases to trimming and J lost 2 bases; unmatched junction nucleotides: 7. CDR3 sequence: CASSLTGLVQETQYF. In DNA form, the CDR3 reads TGTGCCAGCAGTCTAACGGGACTAGTGCAAGAGACCCAGTACTTC.

This rearrangement joins TRBV7-9 to TRBJ2-1, with D perhaps matching TRBD1 (7 bases). V was shortened by 4 bases and J by 8 bases, with 24 bases between the two germline ends. The CDR3 consists of 17 residues. Germline CDR1 is SEHNR and CDR2 is FQNEAQ (reference sequence). The CDR3 coding sequence is TGTGCCAGCAGCTGGCGTAGTAGACAGGGAGGTAACCATGAGCAGTTCTTC. Its translation: CASSWRSRQGGNHEQFF. Using reference TRBV7-9 and TRBJ2-1 for the parts outside the CDR3, the full variable domain is DTGVSQNPRHKITKRGQNVTFRCDPISEHNRLYWYRQTLGQGPEFLTYFQNEAQLEKSRLLSDRFSAERPKGSFSTLEIQRTEQGDSAMYLCASSWRSRQGGNHEQFFGPGTRLTVL.

The rearrangement joins TRBV7-9 to TRBJ2-4; weak D call: TRBD2 (6 bases). The V end lost 5 bases, the J end lost 8 bases, and 19 bases lay between the germline ends. The CDR3 consists of 15 residues. Per germline, CDR1 SEHNR and CDR2 FQNEAQ (reference sequence). CDR3 bases: TGTGCCAGCAGCCGAAGGGCGGCGAGGGAGGACATTCAGTACTTC. Translated, it gives CASSRRAAREDIQYF.

This clonotype turned up a few times. The chain employs TRBV28 and TRBJ2-7; 9 bases line up with TRBD2. There are 16 residues in the CDR3. Per the germline V gene, CDR1 is MDHEN and CDR2 is SYDVKM. V gave up 5 bases and J gave up 6 bases; unmatched junction bases: 14. The CDR3 coding sequence is TGTGCCAGCAGTCCTGCGGCGGCGGGAGGGCCGGGCGAGCAGTACTTC. This codes for CASSPAAAGGPGEQYF. The full variable domain, rest sourced from reference TRBV28 and TRBJ2-7, is DVKVTQSSRYLVKRTGEKVFLECVQDMDHENMFWYRQDPGLGLRLIYFSYDVKMKEKGDIPEGYSVSREKKERFSLILESASTNQTSMYLCASSPAAAGGPGEQYFGPGTRLTVT.

The rearrangement uses TRBV18 and TRBJ1-5; D remains unclear. The CDR3 contains 14 residues. Germline V gene lookup returns CDR1 KGHSH and CDR2 LQKENI. V was shortened by 7 bases and J by 4 bases, with 14 bases between the two germline ends. The CDR3: CASLSGRRNQPQHF. In DNA form, the CDR3 reads TGTGCCAGCTTATCGGGAAGAAGGAATCAGCCCCAGCATTTT.

This clonotype has more than one count but fewer than ten. V usage is TRBV30 and J usage is TRBJ2-7; no definite D call. CDR3 length: 16 residues. CDR1 and CDR2 from the germline V gene are GTSNPN and SVGIG (reference sequence). Trimming stripped 5 bases from V and 2 bases from J, with 22 bases between. CDR3 sequence reads: CAWGTLRGPMPYEQYF. In DNA form, the CDR3 reads TGTGCCTGGGGTACTTTACGAGGACCGATGCCCTACGAGCAGTACTTC.

The chain recombines TRBV18 with TRBJ1-1, with 7 bases matching TRBD1. The CDR3 totals 15 residues. Germline V lookup: CDR1 KGHSH, CDR2 LQKENI. With 3 bases clipped from V and 1 base from J, the junction kept 5 bases outside the gene matches. CDR3 DNA sequence: TGTGCCAGCTCACCCATGACAGGGAGGAACACTGAAGCTTTCTTT. Residues: CASSPMTGRNTEAFF.

This clonotype was found a few times. The chain couples TRBV3-1 to TRBJ2-1, with 11 bases aligning to TRBD2. From germline, CDR1 is LGHDT and CDR2 YNNKEL (reference sequence). With 6 bases clipped from V and 3 bases from J, the junction kept 4 bases outside the gene matches. The CDR3 has 15 residues. CDR3 sequence reads: CASSQLAGVYNEQFF. DNA for the CDR3: TGTGCCAGCAGTCAACTAGCGGGAGTCTACAATGAGCAGTTCTTC.

The chain has TRBV5-1 and TRBJ2-6; 7 bases are a match to TRBD1. The germline V gene encodes CDR1 SGHRS and CDR2 YFSETQ. The CDR3 loop spans 16 amino acids. Trimming cost V 4 bases and J 2 bases; bases outside gene matches: 6. In nucleotides, the CDR3 is TGCGCCAGCAGCCCCTTAGACAGGGCTGGGGCCAACGTCCTGACTTTC. Translating it yields CASSPLDRAGANVLTF.

This clonotype was observed many times. The chain recombines TRBV28 with TRBJ2-7, with 12 nucleotides matching TRBD1. The junction had 8 bases not matched to a gene; V was cut back by 5 bases and J by 6 bases. This CDR3 comprises 15 residues. Germline V gene lookup returns CDR1 MDHEN and CDR2 SYDVKM. CDR3 loop: CASSTTGTGGSEQYF. In DNA, the CDR3 is TGTGCCAGCAGTACAACCGGGACAGGGGGCTCCGAGCAGTACTTC.

The V and J genes are TRBV28 and TRBJ2-6, with TRBD1 matching over 10 bases. Germline-derived CDR1 and CDR2 are MDHEN and SYDVKM. The trim removed 6 bases at V and 2 bases at J, leaving 10 bases unmatched. The CDR3 spans 18 residues. CDR3 sequence (DNA): TGTGCCAGCAGGCCGGACAGGGGGAGGTGGACTGGGGCCAACGTCCTGACTTTC. This gives the protein CASRPDRGRWTGANVLTF.

This clonotype was seen more than once but under ten times. A junction boundary mismatches the germline segment, possibly from a read error. The genes are TRBV7-7 and TRBJ2-1; 14 bases map to TRBD2. CDR1 and CDR2 (germline): SSHAT, FNYEAQ (reference sequence). The CDR3 runs 16 residues. CDR3 loop: CASSLGGLAGVGEQFF. CDR3 bases: TGTGCTAGCAGCTTGGGGGGACTAGCGGGAGTTGGTGAGCAGTTCTTC.

A few counts support this clonotype. The V gene is TRBV12-3 or TRBV12-4, the J gene TRBJ2-1; D ambiguous. There are 11 residues in the CDR3. Trimming took 6 bases from V and 6 from J, leaving 6 bases between them. CDR3 bases: TGTGCCAGCAGCCCTCTCAATGAGCAGTTCTTC. Translating gives CASSPLNEQFF.

V gene TRBV12-3 or TRBV12-4 combines with J gene TRBJ2-1; 7 nucleotides match TRBD2. The CDR3 loop spans 13 amino acids. V was pared by 7 bases and J by 8 bases, with 8 bases of the junction left unmatched. The CDR3, as DNA: TGTGCCAGCAAGTGGGGCGGGAGCCATGAGCAGTTCTTC. Translated: CASKWGGSHEQFF.

The J gene is TRBJ2-3, the V gene TRBV5-6; D might be TRBD2 (5 bases). CDR3 size: 14 residues. The germline V gene encodes CDR1 SGHDT and CDR2 YYEEEE. Between the trimmed V and J ends, which lost 2 bases and 6 bases, there was a span of 13 bases. The CDR3 bases are TGTGCCAGCAGCTTCCCAGAGGGTTCTGATACGCAGTATTTT. This sequence encodes CASSFPEGSDTQYF.

The rearrangement links TRBV20-1 to TRBJ2-3; 8 bases align to TRBD2. V shed 1 base and J 2 bases; nucleotides not matched to a gene: 8. Germline CDR1 reads DFQATT; CDR2 reads SNEGSKA (reference sequence). This CDR3 contains 16 residues. CDR3 loop: CSARGVVAGHTDTQYF. The CDR3 region has the DNA TGCAGTGCTAGAGGGGTGGTAGCGGGGCACACAGATACGCAGTATTTT.

The gene calls are TRBV7-2 and TRBJ1-5, with 7 positions matching TRBD1. The CDR3 totals 14 residues. Germline CDR1 and CDR2: SGHTA and FQGNSA. The V segment lost 1 base and the J segment 6 bases; nucleotides outside the gene matches: 3. CDR3 DNA sequence: TGTGCCAGCAGCTTAGGAGACAGGGCTCAGCCCCAGCATTTT. It is translated as CASSLGDRAQPQHF.

V gene TRBV11-1 combines with J gene TRBJ2-7, with 11 positions matching TRBD1. Trimming removed 5 bases from V and 6 bases from J; junction bases left unmatched: 12. The CDR3 length is 16 residues. Germline CDR1 and CDR2: SGHAT and FQDESV (reference sequence). The CDR3 protein is CASSPPTGTGGFEQYF. CDR3 sequence (DNA): TGTGCCAGCAGCCCCCCCACGGGGACAGGGGGATTCGAGCAGTACTTC.

In its sample, this clonotype was seen a few times. This chain uses TRBV20-1 with TRBJ1-2; TRBD1 matches 8 bases. CDR1 is DFQATT, CDR2 SNEGSKA, per germline (reference sequence). The CDR3 length is 13 residues. Losses at the gene ends were 6 bases for V and 2 bases for J; bases not matched to a gene: 5. The CDR3 is CSAWDRTNYGYTF. The CDR3 bases are TGCAGTGCCTGGGACAGGACCAACTATGGCTACACCTTC.

Only a few counts were recorded for this clonotype. This sequence joins TRBV29-1 and TRBJ1-2, with a possible D match to TRBD1 (6 bases). Germline V gene lookup returns CDR1 SQVTM and CDR2 ANQGSEA. V was pared by 0 bases and J by 8 bases, with 13 bases between. The CDR3 loop spans 13 amino acids. The DNA for the CDR3 is TGCAGCGTTGAAGATGGTACAGGGAAAGGCTACACCTTC. This encodes CSVEDGTGKGYTF.

This clonotype has only a few counts. The chain links TRBV20-1 to TRBJ2-7, with TRBD2 identical over 11 bases. V was clipped by 1 base and J by 4 bases; unmatched bases: 6. Germline CDR1 and CDR2: DFQATT and SNEGSKA (reference sequence). There are 15 residues in the CDR3. The DNA for the CDR3 is TGCAGTGCTAGAGCTTACACTAGCGGGAGTTACGAGCAGTACTTC. Its translation: CSARAYTSGSYEQYF.

This clonotype was counted ten times or more. This sequence joins TRBV20-1 and TRBJ2-7; D gene uncertain. V lost 6 bases to trimming and J lost 0 bases, with 15 bases between them. The CDR3 contains 14 residues. CDR1 DFQATT and CDR2 SNEGSKA come from the germline V gene (reference sequence). The CDR3 region has the DNA TGCAGTGCGCCGAGGCCTTGGGTCTCCTACGAGCAGTACTTC. This codes for CSAPRPWVSYEQYF.

In the case of this clonotype: The final CDR3 position lacks the conserved phenylalanine or tryptophan, pointing to a likely read error. This chain connects TRBV7-9 to TRBJ2-5; 8 nucleotides align to TRBD2. There are 15 residues in the CDR3. V lost 5 bases to trimming and J lost 4 bases; unmatched junction nucleotides: 9. The germline gives CDR1 SEHNR, CDR2 FQNEAQ (reference sequence). The CDR3 spells CASSRAGTRRETQYS. The CDR3, as DNA: TGTGCCAGCAGCCGCGCCGGGACTAGGCGAGAGACCCAGTACTCC.

The CDR3 sequence is CASSPAGGQNEQFF. In DNA, the CDR3 is TGCGCCAGCAGCCCAGCGGGAGGGCAGAATGAGCAGTTCTTC. V and J are TRBV5-1 and TRBJ2-1; 10 nucleotides align to TRBD2. CDR1 SGHRS and CDR2 YFSETQ come from the germline V gene. CDR3 length: 14 amino acids. V shed 4 bases and J 7 bases; nucleotides not matched to a gene: 5.